Detailed here is one T cell receptor (beta chain). This entry comes from a study of blood T cell repertoires in COVID-19. Study overall: The United States, Italy and Spain provided the acute and convalescent COVID-19 samples. Sources were T cells, B-cell-depleted T cells, or PBMCs; the material itself was cDNA or gDNA.

As originally analysed: Using reference gene primer amplification, nucleated cell counts were estimated. TCRdb's copy holds only in-frame clones and misses some; the assay was immunoSEQ multiplex PCR. V and J calls and clone size come straight from that table; D and trimming were deduced from the DNA. The table lists 250,000 to 300,000 clones, around 78% of them singletons. CDR3 length: 12 amino acids. Trimming left V 5 bases short and J 14 bases short, with 16 bases between. Germline assignment: CDR1 SGHTA and CDR2 FQGNSA. This sequence originates from a man in his sixties who had recovered from COVID-19. Sequenced input: peripheral blood. This chain links TRBV7-2 with TRBJ1-3; D might be TRBD1 (5 bases). This CDR3 reads CASSPPAGTLYF. CDR3 nucleotides: TGTGCCAGCAGCCCCCCCGCGGGGACCTTATATTTT.